This entry lists 27 T cell receptor beta chains sequenced from one sample in a study of blood T cell repertoires in COVID-19. Assay used: immunoSEQ multiplex PCR; TCRdb lists only in-frame clones, some missing. This table has 400,000 or so clones, roughly 88% appearing once. The sequenced sample was PBMCs or T cells enriched from blood (not recorded which). These receptors were taken from a man aged 18 to 29 who had recovered from COVID-19.

This clone appeared a few times. J is TRBJ1-5 and V is TRBV27; maybe TRBD1 (6 bases). V gave up 1 base and J gave up 5 bases, with 15 bases separating them. The CDR3 has 16 amino acids. Per germline, CDR1 MNHEY and CDR2 SMNVEV (reference sequence). CDR3 nucleotides: TGTGCCAGCAGTTTATGGGGGCGAGGGCCCGATCAGCCCCAGCATTTT. Encoded protein: CASSLWGRGPDQPQHF.

In DNA, the CDR3 is TGCGCCAGCAGCTTTGGGCAGATGAACACTGAAGCTTTCTTT. Encoded protein: CASSFGQMNTEAFF. This rearrangement joins TRBV5-1 to TRBJ1-1, with D unclear. Per the germline V gene, CDR1 is SGHRS and CDR2 is YFSETQ. This CDR3 is built from 14 residues. The V end lost 2 bases, the J end lost 0 bases, and 8 bases lay between the germline ends.

V gene TRBV11-3 combines with J gene TRBJ2-7; D unclear. This CDR3 has 12 residues. From germline, CDR1 is SGHNT and CDR2 YENEEA. V lost 5 bases, J lost 7 bases, and 12 bases lay in between. CDR3 DNA sequence: TGTGCCAGCAGCCGAGGAATCGGGGAGCAGTACTTC. It specifies CASSRGIGEQYF. Full variable domain (missing parts from reference TRBV11-3 and TRBJ2-7): EAGVVQSPRYKIIEKKQPVAFWCNPISGHNTLYWYLQNLGQGPELLIRYENEEAVDDSQLPKDRFSAERLKGVDSTLKIQPAELGDSAVYLCASSRGIGEQYFGPGTRLTVT.

The chain carries TRBV19 and TRBJ1-1; no clear D. CDR1 is LNHDA, CDR2 SQIVND, per germline (reference sequence). This CDR3 comprises 13 residues. Trimming took 4 bases from V and 2 from J, leaving 8 bases between them. CDR3 sequence: CASSTTANTEAFF. CDR3 coding DNA: TGTGCCAGTAGTACAACAGCTAACACTGAAGCTTTCTTT.

The chain has TRBV20-1 and TRBJ2-5; D remains ambiguous. The CDR3 sequence is 11 residues long. V shed 3 bases and J shed 9 bases, with 11 bases lying between them. CDR1 is DFQATT, CDR2 SNEGSKA, per germline (reference sequence). Here the CDR3 DNA reads TGCAGTGCTAGTAACTACTCTCCCCAGTACTTC. The encoded protein is CSASNYSPQYF.

The gene calls are TRBV28 and TRBJ2-5; tentative D call: TRBD1 (5 bases). Trimming shortened V by 10 bases and J by 4 bases, and 19 bases separated the two germline ends. This CDR3 has 14 amino acids. CDR1 and CDR2 (germline): MDHEN, SYDVKM. DNA of the CDR3: TGTGCCACCTCGGGCTCTCAGGGAAGAGAGACCCAGTACTTC. Translating it yields CATSGSQGRETQYF.

This chain links TRBV30 with TRBJ1-1; a possible D gene is TRBD1 (5 bases). Germline V gene lookup returns CDR1 GTSNPN and CDR2 SVGIG (reference sequence). The V and J ends lost 5 bases and 5 bases respectively, with 9 bases between them. The CDR3 consists of 11 residues. In DNA form, the CDR3 reads TGTGCCTGGGGGACGGAGACTGAAGCTTTCTTT. As protein: CAWGTETEAFF.

The chain uses TRBV2 and TRBJ1-6, with D perhaps TRBD1 (5 bases). The CDR3 is 14 residues long. Germline V gene data show CDR1 as SNHLY and CDR2 as FYNNEI. Trimming left V 7 bases short and J 10 bases short, with 17 bases between. This CDR3 is CASIKDGRTSPLHF. DNA for the CDR3: TGTGCCAGCATTAAAGACGGTAGGACATCACCCCTCCACTTT. The full variable domain, with the rest looked up from reference TRBV2 and TRBJ1-6, is EPEVTQTPSHQVTQMGQEVILRCVPISNHLYFYWYRQILGQKVEFLVSFYNNEISEKSEIFDDQFSVERPDGSNFTLKIRSTKLEDSAMYFCASIKDGRTSPLHFGNGTRLTVT.

The chain combines TRBV28 with TRBJ1-2, with D possibly matching TRBD1 (6 bases). Germline CDR1 reads MDHEN; CDR2 reads SYDVKM. The CDR3 extends over 13 amino acids. V lost 6 bases and J lost 5, with 13 bases in between. In DNA form, the CDR3 reads TGTGCCAGCAGCTCCGGACAGATTTATGGCTACACCTTC. It yields the protein CASSSGQIYGYTF.

Many counts were recorded for this clone. This chain connects TRBV27 to TRBJ2-1, with a tentative D call TRBD2 (6 bases). V lost 5 bases to trimming and J lost 0 bases, with 23 bases between them. The CDR3 consists of 19 residues. Germline loops: CDR1 MNHEY, CDR2 SMNVEV (reference sequence). CDR3 amino acids: CASSTQLAGSPSSYNEQFF. The DNA for the CDR3 is TGTGCCAGCAGTACCCAGCTCGCGGGGTCCCCGAGCTCCTACAATGAGCAGTTCTTC.

The chain carries TRBV5-6 and TRBJ1-3; 8 bases line up with TRBD1. The CDR3 runs 16 residues. V was clipped by 2 bases and J by 0 bases; unmatched bases: 4. The germline gives CDR1 SGHDT, CDR2 YYEEEE. The CDR3 sequence: CASSFRDRNSGNTIYF. In DNA form, the CDR3 reads TGTGCCAGCAGCTTTCGGGACAGGAACTCTGGAAACACCATATATTTT.

The chain joins TRBV18 to TRBJ1-4; tentatively, D is TRBD1 (6 bases). The CDR3 is 15 residues long. CDR1 and CDR2 (germline): KGHSH, LQKENI. The V end was cut by 5 bases, the J end by 0 bases, with 10 bases between. The chain's CDR3 is CASSMGTSTNEKLFF. The DNA of the CDR3 is TGTGCCAGCTCAATGGGGACATCAACTAATGAAAAACTGTTTTTT.

The chain couples TRBV27 to TRBJ2-7; D unresolved. With 6 bases removed from V and 5 bases from J, the gap between germline ends came to 5 bases. The CDR3 consists of 10 residues. The germline CDR1 and CDR2 sequences are MNHEY and SMNVEV (reference sequence). The CDR3 DNA sequence: TGTGCCAGCAGGAGGAACGAGCAGTACTTC. It specifies CASRRNEQYF.

This clone has a handful of counts. The genes are TRBV18 and TRBJ1-2; D is unclear. The CDR3 covers 13 residues. Trimming shortened V by 3 bases and J by 7 bases, and 12 bases separated the two germline ends. CDR1 and CDR2 from the germline V gene are KGHSH and LQKENI. The CDR3 reads CASSPSDSRGYTF. As DNA, the CDR3 is TGTGCCAGCTCACCGTCGGACTCACGTGGCTACACCTTC.

The V and J genes are TRBV5-1 and TRBJ1-4, with a possible D match to TRBD1 (6 bases). Between the trimmed V and J ends, which lost 5 bases and 8 bases, there was a span of 19 bases. Germline assignment: CDR1 SGHRS and CDR2 YFSETQ. The CDR3 is 15 amino acids. For the CDR3, the DNA is TGCGCCAGCAGTTCGGTCGGATATGGGGGCGAAAAACTGTTTTTT. It translates to CASSSVGYGGEKLFF.

This clone was counted once. The rearrangement links TRBV4-1 to TRBJ2-1, with D perhaps matching TRBD1 (5 bases). Trimming removed 1 base from V and 0 bases from J, with 13 bases in between. The V gene's germline CDR1 is MGHRA and CDR2 YSYEKL. The CDR3 runs 17 residues. The CDR3 sequence is CASSQVARVSSYNEQFF. The CDR3 bases are TGCGCCAGCAGCCAAGTGGCCAGGGTAAGCTCCTACAATGAGCAGTTCTTC.

The CDR3 region is CASSLEQGAVGYTF. CDR3 DNA sequence: TGTGCCAGCAGCTTGGAACAGGGGGCGGTAGGCTACACCTTC. J is TRBJ1-2 and V is TRBV11-2; 9 nucleotides line up with TRBD1. V trimming: 3 bases; J trimming: 8 bases; junction bases outside the gene matches: 7. The CDR3 length is 14 residues. Germline loops: CDR1 SGHAT, CDR2 FQNNGV.

The J gene is TRBJ2-1, the V gene TRBV30; 12 bases are a match to TRBD1. Unmatched junction bases numbered 3, after V lost 3 bases and J lost 9 bases. From germline, CDR1 is GTSNPN and CDR2 SVGIG (reference sequence). The CDR3 loop spans 13 amino acids. Here the CDR3 DNA reads TGTGCCTGGAGGGGACAGGGGGCCGGTGAGCAGTTCTTC. This translates into CAWRGQGAGEQFF.

The chain uses TRBV6-5 and TRBJ1-6, with TRBD1 matching 7 bases. Unmatched junction bases numbered 9, after V lost 4 bases and J lost 9 bases. Germline-derived CDR1 and CDR2 are MNHEY and SVGAGI. This CDR3 has 15 amino acids. DNA for the CDR3: TGTGCCAGCAGTTCAAGACAGGGTCTTGGTTCACCCCTCCACTTT. Residues: CASSSRQGLGSPLHF.

This clone was detected only once. This chain connects TRBV9 to TRBJ2-7, with 16 bases that match TRBD2. The V gene end was trimmed by 0 bases and the J gene end by 2 bases; junction bases not matched to a gene: 2. The germline gives CDR1 SGDLS, CDR2 YYNGEE. This CDR3 contains 17 residues. For the CDR3, the DNA is TGTGCCAGCAGCGTAGGGGGACTAGCGGGAGGGCCCTACGAGCAGTACTTC. It yields the protein CASSVGGLAGGPYEQYF.

The rearrangement links TRBV3-1 (or the pseudogene TRBV3-2) to TRBJ1-5, with D maybe TRBD1 (6 bases). Germline CDR1 reads LGHDT; CDR2 reads YNNKEL (reference sequence). The CDR3 has 15 residues. V shed 1 base and J shed 3 bases, with 10 bases lying between them. This CDR3 reads CASSQGTADNQPQHF. The CDR3 DNA follows: TGTGCCAGCAGCCAAGGGACAGCCGACAATCAGCCCCAGCATTTT.

V is TRBV4-1 and J is TRBJ2-7, with 7 bases identical to TRBD2. Germline CDR1 is MGHRA and CDR2 is YSYEKL. V dropped 4 bases and J dropped 3; count of bases not matched to a gene: 9. The CDR3 length is 15 residues. The CDR3 here is CASSPLLAADYEQYF. CDR3 bases: TGCGCCAGCAGCCCTCTTCTAGCGGCCGACTACGAGCAGTACTTC.

The V call is TRBV28, the J call TRBJ2-1; D perhaps matches TRBD2 (5 bases). This CDR3 has 15 residues. Germline CDR1 reads MDHEN; CDR2 reads SYDVKM. V was trimmed by 3 bases and J by 6 bases, leaving 15 bases between them. The DNA for the CDR3 is TGTGCCAGCAGTTTCGCTCGGAGTGCGGGCAATGAGCAGTTCTTC. As protein: CASSFARSAGNEQFF.

The V and J genes are TRBV6-5 and TRBJ2-2, with D tentatively TRBD1 (6 bases). Trimming shortened V by 6 bases and J by 5 bases, and 10 bases separated the two germline ends. Germline V gene sequence: CDR1 MNHEY, CDR2 SVGAGI. The CDR3 is made up of 13 amino acids. Here the CDR3 reads CASRRGSTGELFF. CDR3 sequence (DNA): TGTGCCAGCAGGAGGGGGTCGACCGGGGAGCTGTTTTTT.

This chain uses TRBV27 with TRBJ2-5; 9 nucleotides agree with TRBD1. The trim removed 10 bases at V and 9 bases at J, leaving 9 bases unmatched. This CDR3 has 12 residues. CDR1 MNHEY and CDR2 SMNVEV come from the germline V gene (reference sequence). CDR3 amino acids: CATTTGTGPQYF. DNA of the CDR3: TGTGCCACCACCACCGGGACAGGGCCCCAGTACTTC.

This chain joins TRBV5-1 and TRBJ2-1; 16 positions agree with TRBD2. The length of the CDR3 is 19 residues. Germline loops: CDR1 SGHRS, CDR2 YFSETQ. The V gene end was trimmed by 3 bases and the J gene end by 3 bases; junction bases not matched to a gene: 9. The CDR3, as DNA: TGCGCCAGCAGCTACCTCGGGACTAGCGGGAGGGGGAACTACAATGAGCAGTTCTTC. Amino acids: CASSYLGTSGRGNYNEQFF.

The J gene is TRBJ2-7, the V gene TRBV5-1; no clear D. Germline V CDR1 and CDR2: SGHRS, YFSETQ. Trimming removed 2 bases from V and 5 bases from J, with 14 bases in between. The CDR3 runs 14 residues. The CDR3 DNA follows: TGCGCCAGCAGCTTTAACGGGTGGAATGACGAGCAGTACTTC. The encoded protein is CASSFNGWNDEQYF.